This T cell receptor (beta chain) was found in a study of cytomegalovirus exposure and HLA in healthy donors. Germline V gives CDR1 SEHNR, CDR2 FQNEAQ (reference sequence). The CDR3 spans 13 residues. Findings of the study overall: In vitro, a few CMV-associated chains proved specific for CMV antigens. The study put some 150 TCR beta chains on its list as cytomegalovirus-associated. Later, an analysis showed that TCR beta chains associated with HLA were more clonally expanded than others that were equally common. The HLA-A and HLA-B alleles of most subjects were reportedly predicted accurately from TCR beta sequences.

Of note for this clone: Antigen unknown. The germline gene is not matched at one end of the junction; a read error may be the cause.

PCR amplification relied on 60 Vbeta primers (plus 13 Jbeta primers). Some clones are missing from TCRdb's copy, which holds only in-frame ones; the method was immunoSEQ multiplex PCR. The top ten clones hold roughly 1.5% of a sample with roughly 52,000 clones, 70% to 80% of them seen once. The sequence was obtained from a female donor in good health and CMV-seronegative. The rearrangement links TRBV7-9 to TRBJ1-2; tentative D call: TRBD1 (6 bases). Sequenced sample: PBMCs. The CDR3 spells CSSSLGGGYGYTF. The CDR3 DNA reads as TGTTCCAGCAGCTTGGGAGGGGGCTATGGCTACACCTTC.